One sample yielded the 18 T cell receptor beta chains listed below, sequenced in a study of blood T cell repertoires in COVID-19. Sequencing was performed with immunoSEQ multiplex PCR; in TCRdb, only in-frame clones are kept and a portion is missing. This table has more than 25,000 clones, around 90% appearing once. The specimen was peripheral blood. These TCRs come from a human donor in a cohort sampled during active COVID-19.

The chain recombines TRBV2 with TRBJ1-4, with TRBD1 matching over 7 bases. The germline V gene has CDR1 SNHLY and CDR2 FYNNEI. Losses at the gene ends were 6 bases for V and 8 bases for J; bases not matched to a gene: 9. The CDR3 consists of 14 residues. The CDR3 coding sequence is TGTGCCAGCAGAGGGATGACAGGGTACGAAAAACTGTTTTTT. Protein sequence: CASRGMTGYEKLFF.

V gene TRBV19 combines with J gene TRBJ1-5; TRBD1 might be the D (6 bases). CDR3 length: 15 amino acids. Germline CDR1 is LNHDA and CDR2 is SQIVND (reference sequence). V was shortened by 4 bases and J by 5 bases, with 15 bases between the two germline ends. Written as DNA, the CDR3 is TGTGCCAGTAGTACGACCAGGGGAGGGGATCAGCCCCAGCATTTT. Translation gives CASSTTRGGDQPQHF.

The J gene is TRBJ1-2, the V gene TRBV3-1 (or the pseudogene TRBV3-2); D gene uncertain. Between the trimmed V and J ends, which lost 6 bases and 2 bases, there was a span of 10 bases. Looked up from germline, CDR1 is LGHDT and CDR2 is YNNKEL (reference sequence). The CDR3 contains 13 residues. CDR3 coding DNA: TGTGCCAGCAGACCATCAGCGAACTATGGCTACACCTTC. It encodes CASRPSANYGYTF.

The DNA for the CDR3 is TGTGCCAGCTCACTCCTGCGCGGGAGGGTCAACGAGCAGTACTTC. Its protein is CASSLLRGRVNEQYF. The chain has TRBV18 and TRBJ2-7; 9 positions match TRBD2. The CDR3 is made up of 15 amino acids. CDR1 is KGHSH and CDR2 is LQKENI in the germline V gene. Unmatched junction bases numbered 9, after V lost 4 bases and J lost 5 bases.

This clone has just one count. This chain connects TRBV27 to TRBJ2-1, with D perhaps matching TRBD1 (6 bases). CDR1 is MNHEY, CDR2 SMNVEV, per germline (reference sequence). This CDR3 contains 18 residues. V was clipped by 3 bases and J by 2 bases, with 20 bases between them. CDR3 DNA: TGTGCCAGCAGTTTGTTTTTGGGGGCCTACTCCCCCTACAATGAGCAGTTCTTC. Its translation: CASSLFLGAYSPYNEQFF.

V usage is TRBV28 and J usage is TRBJ2-1; 11 nucleotides align to TRBD2. The CDR3 has 16 amino acids. With V trimmed by 6 bases and J by 1 base, 5 bases remained unmatched. Germline CDR1 MDHEN, CDR2 SYDVKM. The CDR3 DNA reads TGTGCCAGCAGAAGTAGCGGGAGGGGTTCCTACAATGAGCAGTTCTTC. This gives the protein CASRSSGRGSYNEQFF.

The gene calls are TRBV10-3 and TRBJ1-2; 9 nucleotides match TRBD1. Per germline, CDR1 ENHRY and CDR2 SYGVKD. V gave up 4 bases and J gave up 3 bases; unmatched junction bases: 6. The CDR3 has 15 residues. In nucleotides, the CDR3 is TGTGCCATCAGTGCCCCGGACAGGGGTGACTATGGCTACACCTTC. It yields the protein CAISAPDRGDYGYTF.

The chain links TRBV4-1 to TRBJ2-4; 10 nucleotides agree with TRBD2. V shed 0 bases and J 10 bases; nucleotides not matched to a gene: 6. The CDR3 runs 15 residues. Germline CDR1 reads MGHRA; CDR2 reads YSYEKL. The CDR3 DNA reads as TGCGCCAGCAGCCAAGACTCCGGGACTAGCGAAATTCAGTACTTC. Protein: CASSQDSGTSEIQYF.

CDR3 nucleotides: TGTGCCAGCAGCTTAGCGGGACTAGTTCCAGATACGCAGTATTTT. Translating it yields CASSLAGLVPDTQYF. The J gene is TRBJ2-3, the V gene TRBV11-1; 8 bases are shared with TRBD2. Germline assignment: CDR1 SGHAT and CDR2 FQDESV (reference sequence). The CDR3 runs 15 residues. V shed 0 bases, J shed 4 bases, and the junction held 3 bases outside the gene matches.

The chain joins TRBV10-3 to TRBJ1-1; no definite D call. This CDR3 comprises 14 residues. Germline loops: CDR1 ENHRY, CDR2 SYGVKD. V lost 2 bases to trimming and J lost 0 bases, with 7 bases between them. CDR3 amino acids: CAISEGSLNTEAFF. The DNA of the CDR3 is TGTGCCATCAGTGAGGGCTCTTTGAACACTGAAGCTTTCTTT.

The chain carries TRBV28 and TRBJ2-3; 7 bases are shared with TRBD2. The germline gives CDR1 MDHEN, CDR2 SYDVKM. V gave up 2 bases and J gave up 11 bases; unmatched junction bases: 7. The CDR3 runs 13 residues. CDR3 nucleotides: TGTGCCAGCAGTTTAGGAGCGGGACGCATGCAGTATTTT. This translates into CASSLGAGRMQYF.

The chain carries TRBV5-1 and TRBJ2-1; 9 bases map to TRBD2. The V gene's germline CDR1 is SGHRS and CDR2 YFSETQ. This CDR3 has 16 residues. Trimming at V came to 2 bases and at J to 9 bases, leaving 12 bases not matched to a gene. The CDR3 DNA reads TGCGCCAGCAGCTTAATAGCGGGAGCCGATAGTAGTGAGCAGTTCTTC. As protein: CASSLIAGADSSEQFF.

The chain links TRBV19 to TRBJ2-3; D remains ambiguous. CDR3 length: 13 residues. V was trimmed by 6 bases and J by 2 bases, leaving 9 bases between them. Germline V gives CDR1 LNHDA, CDR2 SQIVND (reference sequence). The CDR3 DNA reads TGTGCCAGTAGGTTCTCCCCCACAGATACGCAGTATTTT. Amino acid sequence: CASRFSPTDTQYF.

This chain connects TRBV7-3 to TRBJ2-2, with 7 nucleotides matching TRBD1. Germline V gene lookup returns CDR1 SGHTA and CDR2 FQGTGA. Unmatched junction bases numbered 13, after V lost 6 bases and J lost 6 bases. The CDR3 is 16 residues long. CDR3 DNA: TGTGCCAGCAGTGCCAGACAGGGCGCGACTCCCGGGGAGCTGTTTTTT. It specifies CASSARQGATPGELFF.

V is TRBV4-2 and J is TRBJ1-4; D ambiguous. Trimming stripped 0 bases from V and 5 bases from J, with 7 bases between. Germline-derived CDR1 and CDR2 are LGHNA and YNFKEQ. CDR3 size: 14 residues. CDR3 residues: CASSQDTQNEKLFF. The CDR3 coding sequence is TGTGCCAGCAGCCAAGACACACAGAATGAAAAACTGTTTTTT.

V gene TRBV3-1 (or the pseudogene TRBV3-2) combines with J gene TRBJ2-5; D unclear. The CDR3 is 14 amino acids. The ends were cut back, 3 bases at V and 4 bases at J, with 12 bases in the middle. Germline CDR1 and CDR2: LGHDT and YNNKEL (reference sequence). In nucleotides, the CDR3 is TGTGCCAGCAGCCATTTGTCTGTTAGAGAGACCCAGTACTTC. Its translation: CASSHLSVRETQYF.

The V call is TRBV7-9, the J call TRBJ2-5; 9 nucleotides agree with TRBD1. The CDR3 runs 18 residues. CDR1 is SEHNR and CDR2 is FQNEAQ in the germline V gene (reference sequence). The V and J ends lost 0 bases and 1 base, in that order; junction bases with no gene match: 9. The CDR3 DNA reads as TGTGCCAGCAGCTTAGCCCCCGGGACAGGGATATTCCAAGAGACCCAGTACTTC. This sequence encodes CASSLAPGTGIFQETQYF.

The genes are TRBV27 and TRBJ2-3, with a weak D call TRBD2 (5 bases). Germline lookup yields CDR1 MNHEY and CDR2 SMNVEV (reference sequence). The CDR3 loop spans 19 amino acids. V gave up 0 bases and J gave up 1 base, with 20 bases separating them. The CDR3 here is CASSLSRPLTGIRTDTQYF. CDR3 DNA sequence: TGTGCCAGCAGTTTATCGCGCCCCCTTACCGGGATCCGCACAGATACGCAGTATTTT.